The present entry profiles one T cell receptor beta chain with its context. The antigen is undetermined. Roughly 10 milliliters of peripheral blood were drawn from each donor. These data come from a study of blood T cells in healthy people across ages. The study, taken as a whole, reports: There were more naive CD4+ cells and higher diversity in long-lived donors than in aged donors. Per million T cells, TCR beta diversity dropped roughly linearly as age increased.

A sample-barcoded 5' primer and a J-beta primer mix were used in a second PCR of roughly 7 to 12 cycles. A template-switch adaptor with 12 random nucleotides tagged each cDNA molecule. TCRdb reanalysed the 5' RACE reads using MiXCR and keeps one entry per CDR3 protein. Altogether about 1.8 million distinct CDR3 sequences are present, about 49% being singletons, with the ten largest covering over 2%. The TCR comes from a woman aged 40 to 50 in good health. The sequencing sample was made of blood.

The CDR3 DNA reads TGTGCCAGCAGCTCAATGGACGGGCGAGACACAGATACGCAGTATTTT. Its translation: CASSSMDGRDTDTQYF. J is TRBJ2-3 and V is TRBV7-9; D is ambiguous. Per the germline V gene, CDR1 is SEHNR and CDR2 is FQNEAQ (reference sequence). The CDR3 has 16 residues. The V end lost 4 bases, the J end lost 2 bases, and 16 bases lay between the germline ends. Full variable domain (outside the CDR3, taken from reference TRBV7-9 and TRBJ2-3): DTGVSQNPRHKITKRGQNVTFRCDPISEHNRLYWYRQTLGQGPEFLTYFQNEAQLEKSRLLSDRFSAERPKGSFSTLEIQRTEQGDSAMYLCASSSMDGRDTDTQYFGPGTRLTVL.